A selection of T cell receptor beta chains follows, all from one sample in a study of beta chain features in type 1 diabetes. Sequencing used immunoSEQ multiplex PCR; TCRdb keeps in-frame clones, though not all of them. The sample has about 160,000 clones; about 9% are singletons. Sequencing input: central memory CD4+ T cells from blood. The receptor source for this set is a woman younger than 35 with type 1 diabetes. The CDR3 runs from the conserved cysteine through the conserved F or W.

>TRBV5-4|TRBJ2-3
CASRPDFLRADTQYF
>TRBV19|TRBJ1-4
CASHRGAVGTNEKLFF
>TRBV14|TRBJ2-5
CASSQVRGEQYF
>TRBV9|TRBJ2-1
CASSVGLADNEQFF
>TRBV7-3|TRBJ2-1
CASSLTRSGGIRSEQFF
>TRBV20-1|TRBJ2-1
CSASSRYEQFF
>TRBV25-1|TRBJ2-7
CASSEYGESSYEQYF
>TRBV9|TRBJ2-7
CASSVRGAIPYEQYF
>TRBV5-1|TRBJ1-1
CASSTQPGQGQLTEAFF
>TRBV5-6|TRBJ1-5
CASSLQGPSNQPQHF
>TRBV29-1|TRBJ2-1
CSVSLVQRGEQFF
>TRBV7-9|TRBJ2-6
CASSFPRDRGSSGANVLTF
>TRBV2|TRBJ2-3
CASSVRAGTTDTQYF
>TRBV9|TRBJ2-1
CASSVAERGLGNQNEQFF